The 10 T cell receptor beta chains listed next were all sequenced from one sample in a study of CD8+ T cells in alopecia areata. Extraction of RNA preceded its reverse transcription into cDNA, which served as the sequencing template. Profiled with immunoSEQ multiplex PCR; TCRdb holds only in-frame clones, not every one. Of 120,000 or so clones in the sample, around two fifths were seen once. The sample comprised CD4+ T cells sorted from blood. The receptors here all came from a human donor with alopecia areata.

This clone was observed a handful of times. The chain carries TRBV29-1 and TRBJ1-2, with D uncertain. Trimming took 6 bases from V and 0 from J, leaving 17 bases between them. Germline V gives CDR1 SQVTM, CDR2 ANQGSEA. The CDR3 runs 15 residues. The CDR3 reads CSVGAGGTANYGYTF. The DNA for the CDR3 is TGCAGCGTCGGTGCCGGAGGTACAGCTAACTATGGCTACACCTTC.

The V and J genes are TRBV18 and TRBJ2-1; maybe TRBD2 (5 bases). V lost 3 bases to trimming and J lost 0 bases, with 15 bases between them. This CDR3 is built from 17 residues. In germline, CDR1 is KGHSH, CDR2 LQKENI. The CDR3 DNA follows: TGTGCCAGCTCACCCCTAGCAGCGGAGAGCTCCTACAATGAGCAGTTCTTC. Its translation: CASSPLAAESSYNEQFF. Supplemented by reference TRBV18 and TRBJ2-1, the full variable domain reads NAGVMQNPRHLVRRRGQEARLRCSPMKGHSHVYWYRQLPEEGLKFMVYLQKENIIDESGMPKERFSAEFPKEGPSILRIQQVVRGDSAAYFCASSPLAAESSYNEQFFGPGTRLTVL.

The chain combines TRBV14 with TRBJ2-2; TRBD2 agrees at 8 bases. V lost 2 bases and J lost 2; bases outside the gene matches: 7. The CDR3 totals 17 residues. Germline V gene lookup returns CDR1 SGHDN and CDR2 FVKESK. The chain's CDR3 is CASSQPGLAANTGELFF. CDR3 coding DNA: TGTGCCAGCAGCCAACCCGGACTAGCAGCAAACACCGGGGAGCTGTTTTTT.

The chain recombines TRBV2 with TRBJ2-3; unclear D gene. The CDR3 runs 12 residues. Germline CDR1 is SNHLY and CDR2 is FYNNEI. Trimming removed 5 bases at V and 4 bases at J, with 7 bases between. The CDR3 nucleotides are TGTGCCAGCAGTACCCCCCCAGATACGCAGTATTTT. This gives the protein CASSTPPDTQYF.

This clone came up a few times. The DNA for the CDR3 is TGTGCCAGCAGCGTAGTGAGCGGGGGGGCCAATGAGCAGTTCTTC. This encodes CASSVVSGGANEQFF. This chain uses TRBV9 with TRBJ2-1; 10 bases are a match to TRBD2. Germline V lookup: CDR1 SGDLS, CDR2 YYNGEE. V lost 0 bases to trimming and J lost 6 bases; unmatched junction nucleotides: 3. The CDR3 loop spans 15 amino acids.

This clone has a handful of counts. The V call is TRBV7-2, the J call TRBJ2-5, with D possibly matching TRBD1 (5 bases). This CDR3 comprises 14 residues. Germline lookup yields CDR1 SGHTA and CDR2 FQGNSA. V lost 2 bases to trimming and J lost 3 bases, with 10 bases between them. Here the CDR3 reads CASSLLPGKETQYF. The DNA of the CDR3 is TGTGCCAGCAGCTTACTCCCAGGGAAAGAGACCCAGTACTTC. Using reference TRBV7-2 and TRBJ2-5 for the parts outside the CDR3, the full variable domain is GAGVSQSPSNKVTEKGKDVELRCDPISGHTALYWYRQSLGQGLEFLIYFQGNSAPDKSGLPSDRFSAERTGGSVSTLTIQRTQQEDSAVYLCASSLLPGKETQYFGPGTRLLVL.

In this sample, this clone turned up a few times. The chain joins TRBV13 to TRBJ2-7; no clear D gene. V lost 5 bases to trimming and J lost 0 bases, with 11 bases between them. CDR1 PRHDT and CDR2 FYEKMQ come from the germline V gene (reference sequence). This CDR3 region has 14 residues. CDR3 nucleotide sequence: TGTGCCAGCAGCCAAAGTCGGAGCTCCTACGAGCAGTACTTC. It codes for CASSQSRSSYEQYF.

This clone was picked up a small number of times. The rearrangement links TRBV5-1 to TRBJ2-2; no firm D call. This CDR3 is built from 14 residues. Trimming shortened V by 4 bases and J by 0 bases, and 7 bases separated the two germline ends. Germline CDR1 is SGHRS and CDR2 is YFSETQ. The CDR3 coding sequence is TGCGCCAGCAGCCTCCAGTCGAACACCGGGGAGCTGTTTTTT. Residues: CASSLQSNTGELFF.

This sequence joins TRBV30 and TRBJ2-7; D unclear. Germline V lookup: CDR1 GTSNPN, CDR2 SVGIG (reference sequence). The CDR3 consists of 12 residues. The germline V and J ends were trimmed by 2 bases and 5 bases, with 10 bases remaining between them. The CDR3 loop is CAWSFVRDEQYF. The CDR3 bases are TGTGCCTGGAGTTTCGTAAGGGACGAGCAGTACTTC.

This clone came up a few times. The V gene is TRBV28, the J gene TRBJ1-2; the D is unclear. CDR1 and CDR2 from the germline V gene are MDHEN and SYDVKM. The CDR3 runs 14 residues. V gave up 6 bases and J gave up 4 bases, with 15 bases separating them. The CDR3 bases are TGTGCCAGCAGCCTACCGCAGACGGCCTATGGCTACACCTTC. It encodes CASSLPQTAYGYTF.